The clone carrying this T cell receptor beta chain was detected only once. As for time point: pre-treatment sample, taken before nivolumab and TIL therapy. These data originate in a study of TIL therapy for anti-PD-1-resistant metastatic lung cancer. Looking at the study overall: Median tumor mutation burden was under 1.9 mutations per megabase.

This CDR3 has 10 amino acids. CDR1 is DFQATT and CDR2 is SNEGSKA in the germline V gene (reference sequence). V was pared by 6 bases and J by 14 bases, with 16 bases between. This was the immunoSEQ v3 assay. Libraries were sequenced to 2 million to 2.5 million read pairs (survey) or about 5-6.5 million (deep). Generated by immunoSEQ multiplex PCR, the TCRdb table keeps only in-frame clones and is missing some. The data show tens of thousands of clones, roughly 69% seen once. Sequences were derived from blood, sampled at baseline. This rearrangement joins TRBV20-1 to TRBJ1-1, with D unresolved. The origin of this receptor is a woman between 30 and 80 years old with non-small cell lung cancer. As DNA, the CDR3 is TGCAGTGCCTCGTATCCGGGAGGATTCTTT. This codes for CSASYPGGFF.